The 31 T cell receptor beta chains below all came from one sample that was sequenced in a study of long-term antiretroviral therapy in people with HIV. Version v3.0 of the immunoSEQ assay ran at survey level. Produced via immunoSEQ multiplex PCR; TCRdb's table is partial and in-frame only. The sample holds over 20,000 clones, roughly 84% seen once. The starting material was unsorted PBMCs, obtained 0.6 years after starting antiretroviral therapy. Receptors originate from a man aged 55-75 years with HIV.

The rearrangement uses TRBV10-1 and TRBJ1-1; D is perhaps TRBD1 (6 bases). The CDR3 contains 13 residues. Germline V CDR1 and CDR2: WNHNN, SYGVQD (reference sequence). Between the trimmed V and J ends, which lost 3 bases and 6 bases, there was a span of 11 bases. The CDR3, as DNA: TGCGCCAGCAGTGAACAACAGGGAGCTGAAGCTTTCTTT. Encoded protein: CASSEQQGAEAFF.

The rearrangement uses TRBV9 and TRBJ1-4; D ambiguous. Germline V gives CDR1 SGDLS, CDR2 YYNGEE. Trimming took 4 bases from V and 5 from J, leaving 15 bases between them. The CDR3 covers 15 residues. Here the CDR3 DNA reads TGTGCCAGCAGCCGCCTCTCGGGTCTCAATGAAAAACTGTTTTTT. This translates into CASSRLSGLNEKLFF.

The chain recombines TRBV6-6 with TRBJ1-1, with a weak D call TRBD1 (6 bases). The CDR3 contains 13 residues. V dropped 5 bases and J dropped 3 bases, with 10 bases sitting between them. The germline gives CDR1 MNHNY, CDR2 SVGAGI (reference sequence). Here the CDR3 reads CASSPRGHTEAFF. CDR3 DNA sequence: TGTGCCAGCAGTCCCCGGGGGCACACTGAAGCTTTCTTT.

This clone appeared once. The rearrangement joins TRBV28 to TRBJ1-5; no reliable D call. From germline, CDR1 is MDHEN and CDR2 SYDVKM. V lost 3 bases and J lost 7, with 19 bases in between. This CDR3 is 16 amino acids long. CDR3 sequence reads: CASSFKGVPRRQPQHF. In DNA form, the CDR3 reads TGTGCCAGCAGTTTCAAAGGAGTACCAAGGCGACAGCCCCAGCATTTT.

This clone showed up just a few times. CDR3 protein: CASSEVQTGSETQYF. Here the CDR3 DNA reads TGTGCCAGCAGTGAAGTACAGACAGGGTCGGAGACCCAGTACTTC. This sequence joins TRBV6-1 and TRBJ2-5, with TRBD1 identical over 7 bases. V was clipped by 1 base and J by 5 bases; unmatched bases: 7. Germline V gives CDR1 MNHNS, CDR2 SASEGT. This CDR3 region has 15 residues.

The chain employs TRBV9 and TRBJ2-1, with D possibly matching TRBD1 (6 bases). Between the trimmed V and J ends, which lost 4 bases and 6 bases, there was a span of 14 bases. The CDR3 consists of 14 residues. The germline gives CDR1 SGDLS, CDR2 YYNGEE. The DNA of the CDR3 is TGTGCCAGCAGCTTAACACAAGGGGGCAATGAGCAGTTCTTC. Encoded protein: CASSLTQGGNEQFF.

The V call is TRBV18, the J call TRBJ2-3; D unresolved. The CDR3 spans 13 residues. V lost 0 bases and J lost 1, with 2 bases in between. Germline V gene data show CDR1 as KGHSH and CDR2 as LQKENI. CDR3 sequence: CASSPPGTDTQYF. CDR3 nucleotides: TGTGCCAGCTCACCACCGGGCACAGATACGCAGTATTTT.

The chain carries TRBV7-9 and TRBJ1-1, with D perhaps TRBD1 (6 bases). This CDR3 region has 15 residues. CDR1 SEHNR and CDR2 FQNEAQ come from the germline V gene (reference sequence). Trimming took 5 bases from V and 1 from J, leaving 14 bases between them. In nucleotides, the CDR3 is TGTGCCAGCAGCCCAAGGGGGGCGCCGAACACTGAAGCTTTCTTT. Translating it yields CASSPRGAPNTEAFF.

The rearrangement joins TRBV18 to TRBJ1-2; the D gene is possibly TRBD1 (6 bases). V was trimmed by 5 bases and J by 3 bases, leaving 10 bases between them. Germline loops: CDR1 KGHSH, CDR2 LQKENI. The CDR3 spans 13 residues. CDR3 sequence (DNA): TGTGCCAGCTCAACCAGGGGATACTATGGCTACACCTTC. Translation gives CASSTRGYYGYTF.

The genes are TRBV19 and TRBJ2-7, with a tentative D call TRBD2 (6 bases). Germline V gene sequence: CDR1 LNHDA, CDR2 SQIVND (reference sequence). V was trimmed by 2 bases and J by 3 bases, leaving 17 bases between them. This CDR3 has 16 residues. The CDR3 sequence: CASSISGTSAGYEQYF. The CDR3 DNA reads as TGTGCCAGTAGTATATCCGGGACTTCCGCAGGCTACGAGCAGTACTTC.

The rearrangement joins TRBV27 to TRBJ2-6, with D hard to call. Germline CDR1 MNHEY, CDR2 SMNVEV (reference sequence). The CDR3 covers 14 residues. The V end lost 5 bases, the J end lost 1 base, and 6 bases lay between the germline ends. CDR3 in amino acids: CASSLKSGANVLTF. In nucleotides, the CDR3 is TGTGCCAGCAGTCTGAAGTCTGGGGCCAACGTCCTGACTTTC.

The rearrangement uses TRBV5-1 and TRBJ1-2, with D tentatively TRBD1 (5 bases). The CDR3 is 15 residues long. Per the germline V gene, CDR1 is SGHRS and CDR2 is YFSETQ. V lost 0 bases, J lost 4 bases, and 13 bases lay in between. CDR3 nucleotide sequence: TGCGCCAGCAGCTTGGTCGCAGGGTCGGTCTATGGCTACACCTTC. This sequence encodes CASSLVAGSVYGYTF.

The genes are TRBV19 and TRBJ1-2; perhaps TRBD1 as D (5 bases). CDR1 is LNHDA, CDR2 SQIVND, per germline (reference sequence). The V and J ends lost 9 bases and 0 bases respectively, with 11 bases between them. This CDR3 has 13 residues. The CDR3 sequence is CASSTDANYGYTF. CDR3 nucleotides: TGTGCCAGCTCGACAGATGCTAACTATGGCTACACCTTC.

The V and J genes are TRBV18 and TRBJ1-1; D gene unclear. Germline V gene data show CDR1 as KGHSH and CDR2 as LQKENI. The CDR3 totals 15 residues. Trimming removed 4 bases from V and 5 bases from J, with 17 bases in between. CDR3 bases: TGTGCCAGCTCACTCTGGGTCCAGGACGGGACTGAAGCTTTCTTT. It codes for CASSLWVQDGTEAFF.

V usage is TRBV29-1 and J usage is TRBJ1-1; D might be TRBD1 (5 bases). The germline CDR1 and CDR2 sequences are SQVTM and ANQGSEA. Trimming pared 1 base from V and 6 bases from J, leaving 27 bases between. The CDR3 consists of 18 residues. This chain's CDR3 is CSVEAAGDLTYPGAEAFF. CDR3 coding DNA: TGCAGCGTTGAAGCGGCGGGGGACCTAACCTATCCGGGCGCTGAAGCTTTCTTT.

This clone was picked up one time. This chain connects TRBV10-3 to TRBJ1-2, with D perhaps matching TRBD1 (5 bases). Looked up from germline, CDR1 is ENHRY and CDR2 is SYGVKD. CDR3 length: 13 amino acids. V was trimmed by 1 base and J by 8 bases, leaving 11 bases between them. CDR3 DNA: TGTGCCATCAGTGAGTTAGGGGACGGCGGCTACACCTTC. It encodes CAISELGDGGYTF.

The chain employs TRBV6-5 and TRBJ2-5; a weak D match, TRBD2 (6 bases). The CDR3 spans 13 residues. V shed 6 bases and J shed 9 bases, with 17 bases lying between them. Germline CDR1 is MNHEY and CDR2 is SVGAGI. CDR3 protein: CASSRYLGDSQYF. In DNA form, the CDR3 reads TGTGCCAGCAGCCGATACTTAGGGGACTCCCAGTACTTC.

V gene TRBV7-7 combines with J gene TRBJ2-3; D may be TRBD2 (5 bases). The CDR3 is 14 residues long. The V end lost 2 bases, the J end lost 3 bases, and 9 bases lay between the germline ends. Germline V lookup: CDR1 SSHAT, CDR2 FNYEAQ (reference sequence). CDR3 protein: CASSLTGGTDTQYF. In DNA, the CDR3 is TGTGCCAGCAGCTTAACCGGCGGGACAGATACGCAGTATTTT. The whole variable domain, remainder taken from reference TRBV7-7 and TRBJ2-3, is GAGVSQSPRYKVTKRGQDVTLRCDPISSHATLYWYQQALGQGPEFLTYFNYEAQPDKSGLPSDRFSAERPEGSISTLTIQRTEQRDSAMYRCASSLTGGTDTQYFGPGTRLTVL.

The chain is built from TRBV29-1 and TRBJ2-7; D possibly corresponds to TRBD2 (5 bases). Looked up from germline, CDR1 is SQVTM and CDR2 is ANQGSEA. Trimming removed 4 bases at V and 5 bases at J, with 21 bases between. The CDR3 has 15 residues. This CDR3 is CSVALLAINSHEQYF. The CDR3 DNA follows: TGCAGCGTTGCGCTTTTAGCGATTAATTCCCACGAGCAGTACTTC.

V is TRBV28 and J is TRBJ1-5; weak D call: TRBD1 (5 bases). Between the trimmed V and J ends, which lost 6 bases and 2 bases, there was a span of 17 bases. Germline CDR1 MDHEN, CDR2 SYDVKM. The CDR3 totals 16 residues. The CDR3 nucleotides read TGTGCCAGCAGCCCAGGCAAGGGGTCGGGCAATCAGCCCCAGCATTTT. It is translated as CASSPGKGSGNQPQHF.

This clone was counted a few times. The chain links TRBV6-1 to TRBJ2-7; 7 bases fit TRBD2. The CDR3 runs to 13 residues. With 4 bases clipped from V and 3 bases from J, the junction kept 3 bases outside the gene matches. Germline V gene data show CDR1 as MNHNS and CDR2 as SASEGT. In DNA form, the CDR3 reads TGTGCCAGCAGTGTGGCGGGGGACTACGAGCAGTACTTC. Translated, it gives CASSVAGDYEQYF.

The V call is TRBV6-1, the J call TRBJ2-1; TRBD1 is a possible D gene (5 bases). The CDR3 has 15 amino acids. V shed 8 bases and J shed 2 bases, with 16 bases lying between them. CDR1 and CDR2 from the germline V gene are MNHNS and SASEGT. In nucleotides, the CDR3 is TGTGCCAGCCTTAACCCGCCAGGGACCTACAATGAGCAGTTCTTC. Translation: CASLNPPGTYNEQFF.

J is TRBJ2-2 and V is TRBV29-1, with D unclear. Deletions cut 4 bases from V and 4 bases from J, with 10 bases between. This CDR3 contains 13 residues. Germline V lookup: CDR1 SQVTM, CDR2 ANQGSEA. CDR3: CSVARSGTGELFF. The DNA for the CDR3 is TGCAGCGTTGCTCGTAGTGGCACCGGGGAGCTGTTTTTT.

DNA for the CDR3: TGCGCCAGCAGCGAGCGGACAGGGCAGAACACTGAAGCTTTCTTT. Translating it yields CASSERTGQNTEAFF. This chain connects TRBV5-1 to TRBJ1-1, with 8 bases identical to TRBD1. The CDR3 extends over 15 amino acids. Unmatched junction bases numbered 6, after V lost 4 bases and J lost 1 base. Germline CDR1 and CDR2: SGHRS and YFSETQ.

CDR3: CASSGNTEWQETQYF. The CDR3 coding sequence is TGCGCCAGCAGCGGAAACACAGAGTGGCAAGAGACCCAGTACTTC. The rearrangement uses TRBV5-1 and TRBJ2-5; D is unclear. CDR1 SGHRS and CDR2 YFSETQ come from the germline V gene. The CDR3 sequence is 15 residues long. V gave up 4 bases and J gave up 2 bases, with 15 bases separating them.

This clone was seen only once. The genes are TRBV5-1 and TRBJ1-4; D is perhaps TRBD1 (5 bases). The germline V gene has CDR1 SGHRS and CDR2 YFSETQ. The CDR3 totals 16 residues. V dropped 0 bases and J dropped 8 bases, with 17 bases sitting between them. CDR3 coding DNA: TGCGCCAGCAGCTTGGCCGAGGCAGGGATCGGAGAAAAACTGTTTTTT. Residues: CASSLAEAGIGEKLFF.

The rearrangement joins TRBV5-1 to TRBJ1-1; D may be TRBD1 (6 bases). Germline lookup yields CDR1 SGHRS and CDR2 YFSETQ. The V and J ends lost 1 base and 10 bases respectively, with 11 bases between them. The CDR3 has 12 amino acids. The CDR3 loop is CASSLIQGIAFF. As DNA, the CDR3 is TGCGCCAGCAGCTTGATCCAGGGGATAGCTTTCTTT.

The chain combines TRBV7-9 with TRBJ2-7, with 7 bases matching TRBD2. Germline V gives CDR1 SEHNR, CDR2 FQNEAQ (reference sequence). CDR3 size: 18 residues. With V trimmed by 5 bases and J by 0 bases, 16 bases remained unmatched. As DNA, the CDR3 is TGTGCCAGCAGCCCCCCGAGCAGGACTAGTCCTAGCTCCTACGAGCAGTACTTC. This encodes CASSPPSRTSPSSYEQYF.

The chain uses TRBV7-2 and TRBJ2-3; no firm D call. The germline V and J ends were trimmed by 2 bases and 2 bases, with 17 bases remaining between them. This CDR3 is built from 17 residues. Germline CDR1 and CDR2: SGHTA and FQGNSA. Written as DNA, the CDR3 is TGTGCCAGCAGCTTAACTGCACTGGGCGAGAACACAGATACGCAGTATTTT. Residues: CASSLTALGENTDTQYF. The variable domain in full, with the rest retrieved from reference TRBV7-2 and TRBJ2-3, is GAGVSQSPSNKVTEKGKDVELRCDPISGHTALYWYRQSLGQGLEFLIYFQGNSAPDKSGLPSDRFSAERTGGSVSTLTIQRTQQEDSAVYLCASSLTALGENTDTQYFGPGTRLTVL.

The V call is TRBV4-1, the J call TRBJ1-1; D gene unclear. This CDR3 has 14 residues. Trimming took 3 bases from V and 1 from J, leaving 9 bases between them. The germline gives CDR1 MGHRA, CDR2 YSYEKL. The CDR3 bases are TGCGCCAGCAGCCATGTAACCCAGAACACTGAAGCTTTCTTT. This gives the protein CASSHVTQNTEAFF.

The CDR3, as DNA: TGTGCCAGTAGCACGAGGCTAGGGCCCTACGAGCAGTACTTC. The encoded protein is CASSTRLGPYEQYF. This chain connects TRBV19 to TRBJ2-7; no definite D call. Germline CDR1 reads LNHDA; CDR2 reads SQIVND (reference sequence). The CDR3 extends over 14 amino acids. Trimming removed 6 bases at V and 2 bases at J, with 14 bases between.